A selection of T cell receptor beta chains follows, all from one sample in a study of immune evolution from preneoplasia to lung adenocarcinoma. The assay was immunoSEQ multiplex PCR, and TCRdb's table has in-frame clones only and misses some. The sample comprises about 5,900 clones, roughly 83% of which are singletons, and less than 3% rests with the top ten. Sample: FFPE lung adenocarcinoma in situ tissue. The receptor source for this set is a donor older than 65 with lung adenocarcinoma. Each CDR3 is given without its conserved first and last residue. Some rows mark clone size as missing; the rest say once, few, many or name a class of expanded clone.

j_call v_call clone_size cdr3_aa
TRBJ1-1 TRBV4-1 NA ASSQSSERNTEAF
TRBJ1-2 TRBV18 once ASSLDRAPWYGYT
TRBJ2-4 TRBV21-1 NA ASSSGTGRAKNIQY
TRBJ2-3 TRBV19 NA ASSMWLANTDTQY
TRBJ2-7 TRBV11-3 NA ASSSGTSGIGEQY
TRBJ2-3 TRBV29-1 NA SVRTGSSTDTQY
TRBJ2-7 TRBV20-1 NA SARGGVEQY
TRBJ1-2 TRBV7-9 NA ASSLVGGSYGYT
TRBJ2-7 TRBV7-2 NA ASSFANWRQY
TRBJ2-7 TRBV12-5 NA ASGLMGGEQY